The entry below gives a single T cell receptor (beta chain) sequence along with its context. This sample is drawn from a study of blood T cell repertoires in COVID-19. About the research overall: Samples taken during acute and convalescent COVID-19 were collected in the United States, Italy and Spain. The cDNA or gDNA used as material had been derived from T cells, B-cell-depleted T cells, or PBMCs.

Authors' processing steps: It was from reference gene primer amplification that nucleated cell counts were estimated. Only in-frame clones appear in the TCRdb table, and some are missing; sequencing was by immunoSEQ multiplex PCR. The V and J calls and the clone size are those of that table, but D and trimming were determined from the DNA. The table lists 97,000 or so clones, approximately 84% of them singletons. This clonotype was sampled from a man aged 65-85 years with acute or convalescent COVID-19. Sequencing was carried out using peripheral blood.

As DNA, the CDR3 is TGTGCCAGCAGTGAAACCGACAGCCACACAGATACGCAGTATTTT. It encodes CASSETDSHTDTQYF. The chain joins TRBV6-1 to TRBJ2-3; D possibly corresponds to TRBD1 (5 bases). Per germline, CDR1 MNHNS and CDR2 SASEGT. The CDR3 extends over 15 amino acids. The V and J ends lost 2 bases and 2 bases respectively, with 11 bases between them.